Listed below are T cell receptor beta chains from one sample, sequenced in a study of blood T cell repertoires in COVID-19. Sequencing was performed with immunoSEQ multiplex PCR; in TCRdb, only in-frame clones are kept and a portion is missing. The sample carries around 30,000 clones, 60% to 85% recorded once. The sequencing input was peripheral blood. These receptors were collected from a woman in her 70s with active or convalescent COVID-19. Each CDR3 is given with its conserved first and last residue. Each record gives: D gene, clone size, J gene, V gene, CDR3 DNA, CDR3 protein. The D gene is left open where the match is weak. Rows may omit the clone size; those that give it use once, few, many or a size class.

>.|.|TRBJ2-1|TRBV30
TGTGCCTGGAGCAGGCCCCAGGGTATTGGGTTCTTC
CAWSRPQGIGFF
>TRBD1|.|TRBJ1-5|TRBV27
TGTGCCAGCAGCCCAGACAGGGGGGGACTTAATCAGCCCCAGCATTTT
CASSPDRGGLNQPQHF
>TRBD1|.|TRBJ1-1|TRBV30
TGTGCCTGGGTCCGGGACAGGGAAAATGAAGCTTTCTTT
CAWVRDRENEAFF
>.|.|TRBJ2-1|TRBV5-1
TGCGCCAGCAGCCCCAACCTCGACAGTCATGAGCAGTTCTTC
CASSPNLDSHEQFF
>TRBD2|.|TRBJ2-2|TRBV7-2
TGTGCCAGCAGCTTCACGGGGGGGACCGGGGAGCTGTTTTTT
CASSFTGGTGELFF
>.|few|TRBJ1-4|TRBV19
TGTGCCAGTAGTATCAGCAGGAATGAAAAACTGTTTTTT
CASSISRNEKLFF
>TRBD1|.|TRBJ1-2|TRBV27
TGTGCCAGCAGCAGGACAGGGTTAGCTAACTATGGCTACACCTTC
CASSRTGLANYGYTF
>TRBD1|.|TRBJ2-1|TRBV27
TGTGCCAGCAGTTTTTCCTGGGGAGCCGGGACAGGCCAAAATGAGCAGTTCTTC
CASSFSWGAGTGQNEQFF
>.|.|TRBJ2-1|TRBV5-5
TGTGCCAGCAGTCTTAAGGAGCGGACCTACAATGAGCAGTTCTTC
CASSLKERTYNEQFF
>TRBD2|.|TRBJ2-5|TRBV13
TGTGCCAGCAGCTCGCGTCCTAGCGGGAGCTGGGAGACCCAGTACTTC
CASSSRPSGSWETQYF
>.|.|TRBJ2-3|TRBV18
TGTGCCAGCTCACCACGGCAGGGAACAGATACGCAGTATTTT
CASSPRQGTDTQYF
>.|.|TRBJ1-4|TRBV6-2/TRBV6-3
TGTGCCAGCAGTTCCTTACTGACAATGAAAAAAGAAAAACTGTTTTTT
CASSSLLTMKKEKLFF
>.|few|TRBJ2-7|TRBV7-2
TGTGCCAGCAGCCCTGGGCCTGGAAACCACGAGCAGTACTTC
CASSPGPGNHEQYF
>TRBD2|.|TRBJ2-7|TRBV6-1
TGTGCCAGCAGTGAAGGGGCAGGGAGGGCCTACGAGCAGTACTTC
CASSEGAGRAYEQYF
>TRBD1|.|TRBJ1-2|TRBV28
TGTGCCAGCAGGGCCCCGCGCAGGGGGAACTATGGCTACACCTTC
CASRAPRRGNYGYTF
>.|.|TRBJ2-7|TRBV5-6
TGTGCCAGCAGCTTGGGGGGTAGCGGATCTTTCTACGAGCAGTACTTC
CASSLGGSGSFYEQYF
>.|.|TRBJ1-2|TRBV4-3
TGCGCCAGCAGCCAAGACGACCAGGCAAACTATGGCTACACCTTC
CASSQDDQANYGYTF
>TRBD2|.|TRBJ2-2|TRBV7-9
TGTGCCAGCAGCTTAATAACTAGCGGGAGGATCGAGAAGACCGGGGAGCTGTTTTTT
CASSLITSGRIEKTGELFF
>.|.|TRBJ1-2|TRBV27
TGTGCCAGCGGTTGGGGGGGAGGATATGGCTACACCTTC
CASGWGGGYGYTF
>.|.|TRBJ2-7|TRBV7-8
TGTGCCAGCAGCTTAGGTCAATTCTACGAGCAGTACTTC
CASSLGQFYEQYF
>.|.|TRBJ1-6|TRBV4-3
TGCGCCAGCAGCCCGCAGGGATACCATAATTCACCCCTCCACTTT
CASSPQGYHNSPLHF
>TRBD1|.|TRBJ1-2|TRBV6-5
TGTGCCAGCAGGACAGGGTCGCGCGGCTACACCTTC
CASRTGSRGYTF
>.|.|TRBJ2-7|TRBV9
TGTGCCAGCAGCGTAGCTAACAGGGTCGGCGAGCAGTACTTC
CASSVANRVGEQYF
>TRBD1|few|TRBJ2-7|TRBV7-9
TGTGCCAGCAGCTTACGAGTCGGACAGGATCGCTACGAGCAGTACTTC
CASSLRVGQDRYEQYF
>.|.|TRBJ1-2|TRBV28
TGTGCCACCCTGGGGGCGGACTATGGCTACACCTTC
CATLGADYGYTF
>.|.|TRBJ2-5|TRBV29-1
TGCAGCGTTGAAATTGGAGGGCGACGAGAGACCCAGTACTTC
CSVEIGGRRETQYF
>.|.|TRBJ2-1|TRBV6-5
TGTGCCAGCAGGAGCGTGGGGAGGAATGAGCAGTTCTTC
CASRSVGRNEQFF
>.|.|TRBJ1-5|TRBV14
TGTGCCAGCAGCCACGGACAGTATAGCAATCAGCCCCAGCATTTT
CASSHGQYSNQPQHF
>.|once|TRBJ1-2|TRBV7-8
TGTGCCAGCAGTCTCACTGCCGCTAACTATGGCTACACCTTC
CASSLTAANYGYTF
>.|few|TRBJ2-3|TRBV27
TGTGCCAGCAGTCGACCCCCGACAGGCACAGATACGCAGTATTTT
CASSRPPTGTDTQYF
>.|.|TRBJ1-6|TRBV19
TGTGCCAGTAGTACCGCGAATAATTCACCCCTCCACTTT
CASSTANNSPLHF
>TRBD1|.|TRBJ1-2|TRBV29-1
TGCAGCTGTTCGAGGACAGGGGACGGCTACACCTTC
CSCSRTGDGYTF
>TRBD1|.|TRBJ2-7|TRBV6-2/TRBV6-3
TGTGCCAGCAGTTACGCAGGGGGTGAGCAGTACTTC
CASSYAGGEQYF
>.|.|TRBJ1-3|TRBV5-5
TGTGCCAGCAGCTTTTCGGGGAATGGAAACACCATATATTTT
CASSFSGNGNTIYF
>.|few|TRBJ1-1|TRBV7-6
TGTGCCAGCAGGAGGGGACAGAACACTGAAGCTTTCTTT
CASRRGQNTEAFF
>.|.|TRBJ2-2|TRBV21-1
TGTGCCAGCAGCATGATCAGCGGGGGGCCCGAGATCGTAAACACCGGGGAGCTGTTTTTT
CASSMISGGPEIVNTGELFF
>TRBD1|few|TRBJ1-2|TRBV12-5
TGTGCTAGTGGTGGGTCAGGGGGCCATGGCTACACCTTC
CASGGSGGHGYTF
>TRBD2|.|TRBJ2-7|TRBV7-2
TGTGCCAGCAGCTTCCGGCTAGCGGGGGGGAGGAGCTCCTACGAGCAGTACTTC
CASSFRLAGGRSSYEQYF
>TRBD2|.|TRBJ2-7|TRBV11-2
TGTGCCAGCAGACGCGGGAGCTCCTACGAGCAGTACTTC
CASRRGSSYEQYF
>.|once|TRBJ2-3|TRBV30
TGTGCCTGGAGTGTAACGAGCGATACGCAGTATTTT
CAWSVTSDTQYF
>TRBD1|.|TRBJ1-4|TRBV6-8
TGTGCCAGCAGTTACCCAGACAGGGGGAAAGGTGAAAAACTGTTTTTT
CASSYPDRGKGEKLFF
>.|.|TRBJ1-2|TRBV7-9
TGTGCCAGCAGCTCCAGGGGTGGCTATGGCTACACCTTC
CASSSRGGYGYTF
>TRBD2|.|TRBJ2-2|TRBV7-9
TGTGCCAGCAGCTTTGTCCTAGCGGGAGGCACCGGGGAGCTGTTTTTT
CASSFVLAGGTGELFF
>.|few|TRBJ1-2|TRBV2
TGTGCCAGCAGTACCGCCCGAAGTTCGGGGGGCTACACCTTC
CASSTARSSGGYTF
>TRBD1|.|TRBJ1-1|TRBV2
TGTGCCAGCAGAGAACAGGGGGCTAGAGGGAACACTGAAGCTTTCTTT
CASREQGARGNTEAFF
>TRBD2|once|TRBJ2-7|TRBV6-2/TRBV6-3
TGTGCCAGCAGTTACAGCGGGGGCTTGCTTCACGAGCAGTACTTC
CASSYSGGLLHEQYF
>.|.|TRBJ1-5|TRBV15
TGTGCCACCAGCAGAGATTTTGACAGATATAGCAATCAGCCCCAGCATTTT
CATSRDFDRYSNQPQHF
>TRBD2|.|TRBJ2-3|TRBV11-2
TGTGCCAGCAGCTTTAGCGGGACCACGAGGGCAGATACGCAGTATTTT
CASSFSGTTRADTQYF
>TRBD2|.|TRBJ2-3|TRBV5-4
TGTGCCAGCAGCCCTGGGGGAGAGCGGGAGCATACGCAGTATTTT
CASSPGGEREHTQYF
>TRBD2|.|TRBJ2-3|TRBV15
TGTGCCACCAGCAGAGACAGCGGGGGCCGCACAGATACGCAGTATTTT
CATSRDSGGRTDTQYF